Listed below are T cell receptor beta chains from one sample, sequenced in a study of T-cell memory formation after mild COVID-19. TCRdb analysed the 5' RACE reads with MiXCR anew, one entry per CDR3 protein. This table holds roughly 350,000 distinct CDR3 sequences, over 20% found once. Material for sequencing was PBMCs or a T cell subset sorted from them (not recorded which). These receptors came from an adult woman who had mild COVID-19 (a few samples of this study predate the infection). Cell type and time point are not known. Each CDR3 is given with its conserved first and last residue. The order of the fields is J gene, clone size, V gene, D gene, CDR3 DNA, CDR3 protein. A D gene is named only where the DNA matches it firmly. Clone size, where shown, is once, few, many, or a class for clones that have expanded.

TRBJ2-7	NA	TRBV5-4	NA	TGTGCCAGCGGCCAGGACGCCTCCTACGAGCAGTACTTC	CASGQDASYEQYF
TRBJ1-2	NA	TRBV30	NA	TGTGCCTGGAGTGATCTAGCTAACTATGGCTACACCTTC	CAWSDLANYGYTF
TRBJ2-7	few	TRBV7-8	NA	TGTGCCAGCAGCTTGGCGACCCCCTCCTACGAGCAGTACTTC	CASSLATPSYEQYF
TRBJ2-1	few	TRBV5-1	NA	TGCGCCAGCAGCGACGACAGCTCCTACAATGAGCAGTTCTTC	CASSDDSSYNEQFF
TRBJ2-5	few	TRBV7-9	TRBD1	TGTGCCAGCAGCTACCGGACAGGGGGAGAGACCCAGTACTTC	CASSYRTGGETQYF
TRBJ2-5	few	TRBV12-3/TRBV12-4	TRBD2	TGTGCCAGCAGCAACCTCGCGGGGGAAGAGACCCAGTACTTC	CASSNLAGEETQYF
TRBJ1-1	NA	TRBV18	TRBD1	TGTGCCAGCTCACCACTGGAGACAGGGTCATCATTAAACACTGAAGCTTTCTTT	CASSPLETGSSLNTEAFF
TRBJ1-3	many	TRBV12-3/TRBV12-4	NA	TGTGCCAGCAGCTCAGGGAGCTCTGGAAACACCATATATTTT	CASSSGSSGNTIYF
TRBJ1-5	NA	TRBV15	TRBD1	TGTGCCACCAGCAGAGATCAAGGACAGGGGACCAATCAGCCCCAGCATTTT	CATSRDQGQGTNQPQHF
TRBJ2-3	few	TRBV25-1	TRBD1	TGTGCCAGCAGTGAGACAGGGCGAGATACGCAGTATTTT	CASSETGRDTQYF
TRBJ2-1	few	TRBV4-3	TRBD2	TGCGCCAGCAGCCAAGGGACTAGCGGGAGTAATGAGCAGTTCTTC	CASSQGTSGSNEQFF
TRBJ2-2	many	TRBV29-1	TRBD2	TGCAGCGCCGAAACCCAGAGCGGGAGGACGAACACCGGGGAGCTGTTTTTT	CSAETQSGRTNTGELFF
TRBJ2-5	NA	TRBV11-2	NA	TGTGCCAGCCGGGACTTACAAGAGACCCAGTACTTC	CASRDLQETQYF
TRBJ2-7	NA	TRBV5-1	NA	TGCGCCAGCAGCCCGGGGGAGGCAGTTCAGTCCTACGAGCAGTACTTC	CASSPGEAVQSYEQYF
TRBJ2-7	NA	TRBV6-1	TRBD1	TGTGCCAGCAGAGGACAGGGGGCCCCGATCGGCTCCTACGAGCAGTACTTC	CASRGQGAPIGSYEQYF
TRBJ2-1	few	TRBV18	NA	TGTGCCAGCTCACTACAGGGTCCTGAGCAGTTCTTC	CASSLQGPEQFF
TRBJ2-3	few	TRBV19	TRBD1	TGTGCCAGTAGTGACAGGGAGGATACGCAGTATTTT	CASSDREDTQYF
TRBJ1-5	few	TRBV7-6	TRBD1	TGTGCCAGCAGCCTATCGCCGGGACAGGCCAGCAATCAGCCCCAGCATTTT	CASSLSPGQASNQPQHF
TRBJ2-3	few	TRBV18	TRBD1	TGTGCCAGCTCACCAATAACAGGGGGCAACGCAGATACGCAGTATTTT	CASSPITGGNADTQYF
TRBJ2-7	few	TRBV19	NA	TGTGCCAGTGCGCCCGCGACAAACTACGAGCAGTACTTC	CASAPATNYEQYF
TRBJ2-5	NA	TRBV20-1	TRBD1	TGCAGTGCTAGATGGGCAGGGGGCTCGGAGACCCAGTACTTC	CSARWAGGSETQYF
TRBJ2-3	NA	TRBV20-1	TRBD1	TGCAGTGCCCAAGACAGGGGGCAGGGCACAGATACGCAGTATTTT	CSAQDRGQGTDTQYF
TRBJ1-6	few	TRBV2	NA	TGTGCCAGCAGTGAAGTTAACGGTTCACCCCTCCACTTT	CASSEVNGSPLHF
TRBJ2-1	many	TRBV4-1	TRBD2	TGCGCCAGCAGCCAAGATAGGGCTAGCGGGGTCTATGAGCAGTTCTTC	CASSQDRASGVYEQFF
TRBJ1-6	few	TRBV7-9	NA	TGTGCCGGCAGCCTGGGGCAGGGTGCTTCACCCCTCCACTTT	CAGSLGQGASPLHF
TRBJ2-2	NA	TRBV12-3/TRBV12-4	TRBD2	TGTGCCAGCAGACTAGCGGGGGTCAACACCGGGGAGCTGTTTTTT	CASRLAGVNTGELFF
TRBJ2-3	NA	TRBV24-1	NA	TGTGCCACCAGTGAGGGACAAAACACAGATACGCAGTATTTT	CATSEGQNTDTQYF
TRBJ2-7	few	TRBV12-3/TRBV12-4	NA	TGTGCCAGCAGAGGGGGACACCCCGAGCAGTACTTC	CASRGGHPEQYF
TRBJ1-2	once	TRBV5-1	NA	TGCGCCAGCAGCTTGGAGGCTCGAGAGGGGGGCGAACGCTATGGCTACACCTTC	CASSLEAREGGERYGYTF